The 10 T cell receptor beta chains reported below all come from one sample, sequenced in a study of cytomegalovirus exposure and HLA in healthy donors. The primer mix had 60 Vbeta and 13 Jbeta primers. Clones were sequenced by immunoSEQ multiplex PCR, and TCRdb holds only the in-frame ones, with some missing. The table has about 97,000 clones, 81% seen once; the top ten hold under 5.5%. Sample: PBMCs. The receptor source for this set is a man between 40 and 49 years old in good health and CMV-seropositive.

In its sample, this clone was seen a few times. CDR3 sequence: CATSRDAHEQYF. The DNA for the CDR3 is TGTGCCACCAGCAGAGATGCGCACGAGCAGTACTTC. The chain is built from TRBV15 and TRBJ2-7; D unclear. Germline V gene data show CDR1 as LNHNV and CDR2 as YYDKDF (reference sequence). The CDR3 contains 12 residues. The ends were cut back, 0 bases at V and 5 bases at J, with 5 bases in the middle.

The DNA of the CDR3 is TGTGCCAGCAGTCAAGGACTAGCGGGGGGCCGAGATACGCAGTATTTT. Residues: CASSQGLAGGRDTQYF. The rearrangement uses TRBV6-6 and TRBJ2-3; the match to TRBD2 covers 14 bases. The CDR3 length is 16 residues. Germline CDR1 and CDR2: MNHNY and SVGAGI (reference sequence). V trimming: 5 bases; J trimming: 5 bases; junction bases outside the gene matches: 6.

The chain recombines TRBV2 with TRBJ1-1; D ambiguous. The germline gives CDR1 SNHLY, CDR2 FYNNEI. The germline V and J ends were trimmed by 7 bases and 5 bases, with 8 bases remaining between them. The CDR3 contains 11 residues. CDR3 nucleotides: TGTGCCAGCAAGCGGCAGACTGAAGCTTTCTTT. Its translation: CASKRQTEAFF.

The gene calls are TRBV6-5 and TRBJ1-1; 7 bases are a match to TRBD1. The CDR3 has 14 residues. Per the germline V gene, CDR1 is MNHEY and CDR2 is SVGAGI. V gave up 5 bases and J gave up 7 bases; unmatched junction bases: 10. In DNA form, the CDR3 reads TGTGCCAGCAGTCCGCGGCCAGGGGGAAGTGAAGCTTTCTTT. Residues: CASSPRPGGSEAFF.

This chain uses TRBV5-1 with TRBJ1-1; 7 bases agree with TRBD1. Germline lookup yields CDR1 SGHRS and CDR2 YFSETQ. The length of the CDR3 is 13 residues. The V gene end was trimmed by 4 bases and the J gene end by 7 bases; junction bases not matched to a gene: 7. CDR3 loop: CASSIGQDNEAFF. The CDR3 coding sequence is TGCGCCAGCAGCATTGGACAGGATAATGAAGCTTTCTTT.

The gene calls are TRBV6-1 and TRBJ1-1, with D perhaps matching TRBD1 (5 bases). The CDR3 consists of 16 residues. V was trimmed by 0 bases and J by 1 base, leaving 12 bases between them. Germline assignment: CDR1 MNHNS and CDR2 SASEGT. Here the CDR3 DNA reads TGTGCCAGCAGTGAAGCCCTGGAGGGACCGAACACTGAAGCTTTCTTT. It translates to CASSEALEGPNTEAFF.

This chain connects TRBV2 to TRBJ2-5, with D tentatively TRBD2 (5 bases). Germline loops: CDR1 SNHLY, CDR2 FYNNEI. This CDR3 has 15 amino acids. Between the trimmed V and J ends, which lost 2 bases and 4 bases, there was a span of 14 bases. CDR3 nucleotide sequence: TGTGCCAGCAGTGAACTCTCCCTAAGCGGAGAGACCCAGTACTTC. It codes for CASSELSLSGETQYF. The entire variable domain, with the rest obtained from reference TRBV2 and TRBJ2-5, is as follows: EPEVTQTPSHQVTQMGQEVILRCVPISNHLYFYWYRQILGQKVEFLVSFYNNEISEKSEIFDDQFSVERPDGSNFTLKIRSTKLEDSAMYFCASSELSLSGETQYFGPGTRLLVL.

The genes are TRBV5-1 and TRBJ2-3, with TRBD2 identical over 8 bases. Germline CDR1 is SGHRS and CDR2 is YFSETQ. With V trimmed by 3 bases and J by 3 bases, 6 bases remained unmatched. This CDR3 comprises 15 residues. CDR3: CASSYRGGSTDTQYF. The DNA for the CDR3 is TGCGCCAGCAGCTATCGGGGGGGGAGTACAGATACGCAGTATTTT.

This clone came up a few times. This rearrangement joins TRBV7-2 to TRBJ1-2, with 8 positions matching TRBD1. This CDR3 contains 14 residues. V trimming: 5 bases; J trimming: 8 bases; junction bases outside the gene matches: 10. Germline CDR1 reads SGHTA; CDR2 reads FQGNSA. The CDR3 here is CASSPQDREGGYTF. The DNA of the CDR3 is TGTGCCAGCAGCCCTCAGGACAGGGAGGGAGGCTACACCTTC. The complete variable domain, with remaining parts taken from reference TRBV7-2 and TRBJ1-2, reads GAGVSQSPSNKVTEKGKDVELRCDPISGHTALYWYRQSLGQGLEFLIYFQGNSAPDKSGLPSDRFSAERTGGSVSTLTIQRTQQEDSAVYLCASSPQDREGGYTFGSGTRLTVV.

This clone was seen a few times. The identical CDR3 is also encoded by other nucleotide sequences in the sample. The V gene is TRBV5-1, the J gene TRBJ1-2; no definite D call. Germline V gene sequence: CDR1 SGHRS, CDR2 YFSETQ. The CDR3 is 13 residues long. The ends were cut back, 0 bases at V and 4 bases at J, with 7 bases in the middle. CDR3 sequence: CASSLEGSYGYTF. The CDR3 DNA reads TGCGCCAGCAGCTTGGAAGGGAGCTATGGCTACACCTTC.